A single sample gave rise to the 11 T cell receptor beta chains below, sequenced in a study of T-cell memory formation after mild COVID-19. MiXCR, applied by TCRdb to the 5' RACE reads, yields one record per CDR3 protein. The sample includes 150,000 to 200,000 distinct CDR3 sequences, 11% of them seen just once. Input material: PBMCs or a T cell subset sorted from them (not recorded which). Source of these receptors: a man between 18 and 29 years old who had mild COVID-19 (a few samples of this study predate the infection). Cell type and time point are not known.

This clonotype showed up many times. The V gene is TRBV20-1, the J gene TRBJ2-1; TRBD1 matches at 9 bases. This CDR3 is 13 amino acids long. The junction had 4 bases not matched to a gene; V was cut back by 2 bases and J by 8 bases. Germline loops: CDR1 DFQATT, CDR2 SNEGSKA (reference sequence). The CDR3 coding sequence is TGCAGTGCTAGATCGACAGGGGGGGATGAGCAGTTCTTC. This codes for CSARSTGGDEQFF.

The CDR3 here is CASSDLQGPRTGELFF. The DNA of the CDR3 is TGTGCCAGCAGTGATCTACAGGGCCCTAGGACCGGGGAGCTGTTTTTT. The V and J genes are TRBV25-1 and TRBJ2-2, with D tentatively TRBD1 (6 bases). The CDR3 is made up of 16 amino acids. Germline V gene lookup returns CDR1 MGHDK and CDR2 SYGVNS. Trimming removed 3 bases from V and 5 bases from J, with 16 bases in between.

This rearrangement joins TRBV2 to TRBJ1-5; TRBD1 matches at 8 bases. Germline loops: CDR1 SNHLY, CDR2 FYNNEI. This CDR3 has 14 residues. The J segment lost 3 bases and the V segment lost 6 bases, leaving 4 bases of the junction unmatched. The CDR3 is CASRGQAYNQPQHF. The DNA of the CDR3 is TGTGCCAGCAGGGGACAGGCCTACAATCAGCCCCAGCATTTT.

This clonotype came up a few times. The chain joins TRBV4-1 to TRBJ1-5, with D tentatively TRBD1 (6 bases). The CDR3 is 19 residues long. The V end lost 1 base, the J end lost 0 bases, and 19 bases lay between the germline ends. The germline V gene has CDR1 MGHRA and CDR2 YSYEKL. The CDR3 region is CASSQARGGTTYSNQPQHF. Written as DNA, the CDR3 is TGCGCCAGCAGCCAAGCAAGGGGGGGGACCACTTATAGCAATCAGCCCCAGCATTTT.

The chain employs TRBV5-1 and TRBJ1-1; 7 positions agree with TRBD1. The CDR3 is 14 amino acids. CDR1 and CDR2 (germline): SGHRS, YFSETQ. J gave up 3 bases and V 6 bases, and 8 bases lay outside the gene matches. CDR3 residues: CASTRGQVDTEAFF. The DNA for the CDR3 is TGCGCCAGCACAAGGGGGCAGGTGGACACTGAAGCTTTCTTT.

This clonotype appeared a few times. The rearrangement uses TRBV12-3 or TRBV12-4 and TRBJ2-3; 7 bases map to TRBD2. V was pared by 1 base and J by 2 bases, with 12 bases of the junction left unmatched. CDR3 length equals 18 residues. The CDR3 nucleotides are TGTGCCAGCAGTTTAGACGCGGGGCGGGGGAAACCCACAGATACGCAGTATTTT. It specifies CASSLDAGRGKPTDTQYF.

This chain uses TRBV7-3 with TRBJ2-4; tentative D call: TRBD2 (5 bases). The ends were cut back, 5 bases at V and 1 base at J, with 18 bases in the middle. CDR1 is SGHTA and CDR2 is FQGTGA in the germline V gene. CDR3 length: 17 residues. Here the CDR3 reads CASSKEGGVLAKNIQYF. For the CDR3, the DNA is TGTGCCAGCAGCAAAGAGGGTGGAGTCCTCGCCAAAAACATTCAGTACTTC.

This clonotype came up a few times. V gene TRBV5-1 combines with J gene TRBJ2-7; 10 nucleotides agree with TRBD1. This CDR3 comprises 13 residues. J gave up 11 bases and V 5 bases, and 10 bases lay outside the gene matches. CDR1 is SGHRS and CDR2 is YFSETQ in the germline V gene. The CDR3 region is CASSPDRGLHEYV. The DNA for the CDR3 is TGCGCCAGCAGTCCTGACAGGGGGCTTCATGAGTACGTC.

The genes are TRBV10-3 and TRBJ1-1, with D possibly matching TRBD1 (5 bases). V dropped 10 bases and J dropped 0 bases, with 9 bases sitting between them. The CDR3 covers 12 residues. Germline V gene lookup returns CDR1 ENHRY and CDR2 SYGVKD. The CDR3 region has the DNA TGTGCCACCGGGGGGTTGAACACTGAAGCTTTCTTT. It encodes CATGGLNTEAFF.

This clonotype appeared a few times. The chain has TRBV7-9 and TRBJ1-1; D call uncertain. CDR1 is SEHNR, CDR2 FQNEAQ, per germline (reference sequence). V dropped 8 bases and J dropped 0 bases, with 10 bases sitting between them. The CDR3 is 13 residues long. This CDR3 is CASGPRLNTEAFF. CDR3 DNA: TGTGCCAGCGGCCCACGGCTGAACACTGAAGCTTTCTTT.

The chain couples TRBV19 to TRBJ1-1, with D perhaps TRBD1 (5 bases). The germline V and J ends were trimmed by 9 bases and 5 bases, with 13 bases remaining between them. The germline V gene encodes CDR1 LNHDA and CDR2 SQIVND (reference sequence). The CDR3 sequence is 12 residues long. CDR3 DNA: TGTGCCAGCCGCAGGGCGAAGACTGAAGCTTTCTTT. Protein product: CASRRAKTEAFF.